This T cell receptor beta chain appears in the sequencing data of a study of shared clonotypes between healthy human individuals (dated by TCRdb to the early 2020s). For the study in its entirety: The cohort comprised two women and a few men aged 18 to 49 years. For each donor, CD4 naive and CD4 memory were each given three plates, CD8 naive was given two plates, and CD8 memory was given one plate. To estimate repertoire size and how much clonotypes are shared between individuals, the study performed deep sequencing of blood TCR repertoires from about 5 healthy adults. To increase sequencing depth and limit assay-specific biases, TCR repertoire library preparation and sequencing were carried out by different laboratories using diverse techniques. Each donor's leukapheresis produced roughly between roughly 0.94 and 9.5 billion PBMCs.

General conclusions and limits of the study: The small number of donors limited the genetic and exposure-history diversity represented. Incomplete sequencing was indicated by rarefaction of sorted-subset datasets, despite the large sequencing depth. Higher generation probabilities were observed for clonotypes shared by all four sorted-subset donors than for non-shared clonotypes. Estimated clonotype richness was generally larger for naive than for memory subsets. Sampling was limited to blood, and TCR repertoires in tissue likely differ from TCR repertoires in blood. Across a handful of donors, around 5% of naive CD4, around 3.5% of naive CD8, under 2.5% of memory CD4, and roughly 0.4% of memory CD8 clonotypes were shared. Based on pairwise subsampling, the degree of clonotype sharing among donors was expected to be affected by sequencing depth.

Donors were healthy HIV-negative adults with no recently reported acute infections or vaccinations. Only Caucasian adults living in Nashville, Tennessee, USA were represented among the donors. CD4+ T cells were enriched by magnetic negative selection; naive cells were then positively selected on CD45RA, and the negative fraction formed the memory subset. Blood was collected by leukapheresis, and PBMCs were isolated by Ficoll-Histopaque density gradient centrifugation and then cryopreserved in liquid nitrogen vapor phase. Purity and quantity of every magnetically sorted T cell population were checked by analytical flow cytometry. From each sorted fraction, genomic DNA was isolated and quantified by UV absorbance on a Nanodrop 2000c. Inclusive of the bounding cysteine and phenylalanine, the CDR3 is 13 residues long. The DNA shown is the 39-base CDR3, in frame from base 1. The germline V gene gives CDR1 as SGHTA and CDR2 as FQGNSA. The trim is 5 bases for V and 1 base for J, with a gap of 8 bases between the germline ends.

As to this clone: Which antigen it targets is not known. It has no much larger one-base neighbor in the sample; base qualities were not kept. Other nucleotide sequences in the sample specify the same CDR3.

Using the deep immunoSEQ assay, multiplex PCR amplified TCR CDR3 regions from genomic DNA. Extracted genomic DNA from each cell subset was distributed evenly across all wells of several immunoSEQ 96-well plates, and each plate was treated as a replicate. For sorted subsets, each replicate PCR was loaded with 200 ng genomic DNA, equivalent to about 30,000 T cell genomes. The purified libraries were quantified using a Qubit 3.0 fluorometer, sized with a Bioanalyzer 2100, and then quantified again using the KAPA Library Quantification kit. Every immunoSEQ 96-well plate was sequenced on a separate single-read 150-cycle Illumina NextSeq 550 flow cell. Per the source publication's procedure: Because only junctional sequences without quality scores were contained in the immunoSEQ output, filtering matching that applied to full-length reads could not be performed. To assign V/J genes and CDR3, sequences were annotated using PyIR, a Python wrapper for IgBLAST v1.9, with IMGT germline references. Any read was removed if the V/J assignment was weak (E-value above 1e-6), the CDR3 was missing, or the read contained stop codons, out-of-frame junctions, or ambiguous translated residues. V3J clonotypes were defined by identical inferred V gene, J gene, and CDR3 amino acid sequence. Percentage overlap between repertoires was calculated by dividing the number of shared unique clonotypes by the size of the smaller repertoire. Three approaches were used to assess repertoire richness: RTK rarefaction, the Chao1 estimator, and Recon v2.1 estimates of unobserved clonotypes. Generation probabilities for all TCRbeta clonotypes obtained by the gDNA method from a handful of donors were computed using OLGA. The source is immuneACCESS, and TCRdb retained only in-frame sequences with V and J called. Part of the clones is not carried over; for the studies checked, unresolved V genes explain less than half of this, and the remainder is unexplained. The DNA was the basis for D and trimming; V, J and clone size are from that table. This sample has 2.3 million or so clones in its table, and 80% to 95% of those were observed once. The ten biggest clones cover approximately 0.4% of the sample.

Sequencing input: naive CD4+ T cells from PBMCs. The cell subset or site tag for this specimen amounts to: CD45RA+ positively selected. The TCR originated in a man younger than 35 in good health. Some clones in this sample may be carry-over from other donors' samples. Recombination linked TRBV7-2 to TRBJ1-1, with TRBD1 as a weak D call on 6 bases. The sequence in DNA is TGTGCCAGCAGCCGACAGGAGAACACTGAAGCTTTCTTT. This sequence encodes CASSRQENTEAFF.